The 13 T cell receptor beta chains below were found in one sample sequenced in a study of shared clonotypes between healthy human individuals. Repertoires were generated with immunoSEQ multiplex PCR, while TCRdb's copy carries only in-frame clones and drops some. Among 800,000 to 1,200,000 clones listed, around 78% were seen once. Sequencing was performed on memory CD4+ T cells from PBMCs. Indicated subset: CD45RA-negative fraction. The receptors shown here come from a man between 18 and 35 years old in good health. Some clones in this sample may be carry-over from other donors' samples.

This chain joins TRBV19 and TRBJ2-1; 7 bases fit TRBD2. Germline loops: CDR1 LNHDA, CDR2 SQIVND (reference sequence). V lost 0 bases, J lost 5 bases, and 7 bases stayed unmatched. This CDR3 has 16 residues. CDR3: CASSIDGAGRDNEQFF. In nucleotides, the CDR3 is TGTGCCAGTAGTATAGATGGGGCAGGGAGGGACAATGAGCAGTTCTTC. Drawing the rest from reference TRBV19 and TRBJ2-1, the complete variable domain is DGGITQSPKYLFRKEGQNVTLSCEQNLNHDAMYWYRQDPGQGLRLIYYSQIVNDFQKGDIAEGYSVSREKKESFPLTVTSAQKNPTAFYLCASSIDGAGRDNEQFFGPGTRLTVL.

V gene TRBV9 combines with J gene TRBJ2-1, with no clear D. Germline V gives CDR1 SGDLS, CDR2 YYNGEE. The V end was cut by 3 bases, the J end by 6 bases, with 10 bases between. This CDR3 contains 13 residues. Here the CDR3 DNA reads TGTGCCAGCAGCGCTCTAGTTACCAATGAGCAGTTCTTC. This gives the protein CASSALVTNEQFF.

The chain has TRBV7-6 and TRBJ1-5; a weak D match, TRBD1 (6 bases). CDR3 size: 14 residues. Germline V gives CDR1 SGHVS, CDR2 FNYEAQ. V dropped 5 bases and J dropped 5 bases, with 13 bases sitting between them. The DNA of the CDR3 is TGTGCCAGCAGCGAACAGGGTACTTATCAGCCCCAGCATTTT. It translates to CASSEQGTYQPQHF.

This clone was observed a few times. The chain couples TRBV2 to TRBJ2-7; TRBD1 agrees at 7 bases. CDR1 is SNHLY and CDR2 is FYNNEI in the germline V gene. The length of the CDR3 is 14 residues. With V trimmed by 7 bases and J by 0 bases, 6 bases remained unmatched. The CDR3 loop is CASTVQGNSYEQYF. The CDR3, as DNA: TGTGCCAGCACAGTACAGGGGAACTCCTACGAGCAGTACTTC.

The chain couples TRBV30 to TRBJ2-3; 11 nucleotides line up with TRBD2. CDR1 is GTSNPN, CDR2 SVGIG, per germline (reference sequence). The CDR3 totals 16 residues. J lost 2 bases, V lost 2 bases, and 6 bases had no gene match. CDR3 residues: CAWSLISGRDTDTQYF. The CDR3 region has the DNA TGTGCCTGGAGTCTCATTAGCGGGAGGGACACAGATACGCAGTATTTT.

This sequence joins TRBV19 and TRBJ1-3; unclear D gene. V gave up 4 bases and J gave up 2 bases, with 15 bases separating them. The length of the CDR3 is 16 residues. The germline V gene has CDR1 LNHDA and CDR2 SQIVND (reference sequence). The CDR3 sequence: CASSTKTGRAGNTIYF. The CDR3 DNA reads TGTGCCAGTAGTACGAAAACGGGCCGGGCTGGAAACACCATATATTTT.

Points on this clone: At one boundary the junction diverges from the germline segment, which might be a read error. The J gene is TRBJ1-1, the V gene TRBV28; no firm D call. Germline CDR1 and CDR2: MDHEN and SYDVKM. This CDR3 has 13 amino acids. The chain's CDR3 is CASGFVLGTEAFF. In nucleotides, the CDR3 is TGTGCCAGCGGTTTCGTTTTGGGCACTGAAGCTTTCTTT.

The CDR3 spells CSVSAGQGNGYTF. The CDR3 region has the DNA TGCAGCGTTTCCGCGGGACAGGGTAACGGCTACACCTTC. The chain employs TRBV29-1 and TRBJ1-2; TRBD1 matches at 9 bases. Germline V CDR1 and CDR2: SQVTM, ANQGSEA. J lost 8 bases, V lost 5 bases, and 9 bases had no gene match. The CDR3 is 13 residues long.

The chain recombines TRBV7-3 with TRBJ2-5, with a weak D call TRBD2 (8 bases). CDR1 and CDR2 from the germline V gene are SGHTA and FQGTGA. V was cut by 5 bases and J by 0 bases, with 22 bases left in between. The CDR3 totals 18 residues. The chain's CDR3 is CASSVAGTAWGNQETQYF. The DNA of the CDR3 is TGTGCCAGCAGCGTAGCGGGGACAGCCTGGGGTAACCAAGAGACCCAGTACTTC.

This chain joins TRBV6-5 and TRBJ1-1; tentatively, D is TRBD1 (5 bases). V lost 4 bases, J lost 4 bases, and 13 bases lay in between. This CDR3 comprises 14 residues. Germline CDR1 and CDR2: MNHEY and SVGAGI. CDR3: CASSSNIGGTEAFF. CDR3 nucleotide sequence: TGTGCCAGCAGTTCCAATATTGGGGGCACTGAAGCTTTCTTT.

V is TRBV4-3 and J is TRBJ2-2; 7 bases line up with TRBD1. V lost 2 bases, J lost 2 bases, and 8 bases stayed unmatched. CDR3 length equals 17 residues. Germline CDR1 LGHNA, CDR2 YSLEER. CDR3 amino acids: CASSQRSGTVNTGELFF. CDR3 coding DNA: TGCGCCAGCAGCCAACGCTCCGGGACAGTTAACACCGGGGAGCTGTTTTTT.

The chain links TRBV7-2 to TRBJ2-3; 10 bases line up with TRBD1. The V gene end was trimmed by 3 bases and the J gene end by 3 bases; junction bases not matched to a gene: 3. This CDR3 is 15 amino acids long. Germline assignment: CDR1 SGHTA and CDR2 FQGNSA. The CDR3 spells CASSLRQGATDTQYF. CDR3 sequence (DNA): TGTGCCAGCAGCTTGAGACAGGGGGCTACAGATACGCAGTATTTT.

The J gene is TRBJ2-5, the V gene TRBV28; TRBD2 matches at 7 bases. Unmatched junction bases numbered 10, after V lost 3 bases and J lost 6 bases. The germline CDR1 and CDR2 sequences are MDHEN and SYDVKM. This CDR3 has 15 amino acids. The CDR3 spells CASSFFTSVAKTQYF. In DNA form, the CDR3 reads TGTGCCAGCAGTTTTTTTACTAGCGTTGCCAAGACCCAGTACTTC.